These 15 T cell receptor beta chains were sequenced from one sample in a study of tumor-infiltrating lymphocytes in primary liver carcinoma. A constant-region primer primed TCR beta cDNA synthesis from about 490 ng of total RNA. Researchers made the TCR beta libraries by running three nested multiplex PCR rounds with slightly modified ARM-PCR. In the first two PCR rounds, TRBV1-TRBV30 forward primers were paired with a C-beta reverse primer, and each round lasted about 10 cycles. One entry per CDR3 protein results from TCRdb running MiXCR on the multiplex PCR reads. The data show about 330,000 distinct CDR3 sequences, with less than 65% seen just once and about 6.1% held by the top ten. Unsorted whole blood yielded the blood RNA, and germline DNA was also extracted. The sample was peripheral blood. All receptors come from a middle-aged man with primary liver carcinoma and hepatitis B virus infection.

This sequence joins TRBV11-2 and TRBJ2-5; 8 positions match TRBD2. The germline CDR1 and CDR2 sequences are SGHAT and FQNNGV. This CDR3 has 15 residues. Unmatched junction bases numbered 7, after V lost 7 bases and J lost 0 bases. This CDR3 is CASKQAGVYQETQYF. CDR3 bases: TGTGCCAGCAAACAAGCGGGAGTGTACCAAGAGACCCAGTACTTC.

With respect to this clonotype: This sequence may be a read error, since a much larger clone differs from it by one base. V gene TRBV6-1 combines with J gene TRBJ2-7; no clear D gene. The CDR3 sequence is 12 residues long. In germline, CDR1 is MNHNS, CDR2 SASEGT. As DNA, the CDR3 is TGTGCCAACAGTGAAGATCAGTTCTCGCCGTACTTC. This codes for CANSEDQFSPYF.

In regard to this clonotype: A junction end diverges from the germline sequence, so it may reflect a read error. CDR3 sequence reads: CVSNLEGGAGSPLHF. In DNA form, the CDR3 reads TGTGTCAGCAACTTAGAAGGCGGTGCCGGGTCACCCCTCCACTTT. The genes are TRBV11-2 and TRBJ1-6; D is uncertain. The CDR3 contains 15 residues. Germline CDR1 is SGHAT and CDR2 is FQNNGV. Supplemented by reference TRBV11-2 and TRBJ1-6, the full variable domain reads EAGVAQSPRYKIIEKRQSVAFWCNPISGHATLYWYQQILGQGPKLLIQFQNNGVVDDSQLPKDRFSAERLKGVDSTLKIQPAKLEDSAVYLCVSNLEGGAGSPLHFGNGTRLTVT.

This clonotype was seen a single time. This may stem from a read error, because a much larger clone lies one nucleotide away. V is TRBV6-1 and J is TRBJ2-3; TRBD2 agrees at 7 bases. The germline CDR1 and CDR2 sequences are MNHNS and SASEGT. Trimming took 10 bases from V and 5 from J; bases not matched to a gene: 6. The CDR3 is made up of 12 amino acids. CDR3 sequence reads: CATNLAGDTQYF. The CDR3 DNA reads TGTGCCACCAACTTAGCGGGAGATACGCAGTATTTT.

The rearrangement joins TRBV30 to TRBJ1-1, with D possibly being TRBD1 (5 bases). Germline assignment: CDR1 GTSNPN and CDR2 SVGIG (reference sequence). V lost 7 bases to trimming and J lost 5 bases, with 14 bases between them. This CDR3 comprises 12 residues. For the CDR3, the DNA is TGTGCCTCGAAACTAACAGGAACTGAAGCTTTCTTT. This codes for CASKLTGTEAFF.

Comment on this clonotype: Sequence at one end of the junction differs from germline and may be a read error. The chain recombines TRBV5-1 with TRBJ2-6; 8 nucleotides line up with TRBD1. The germline V gene encodes CDR1 SGHRS and CDR2 YFSETQ. This CDR3 has 16 amino acids. This chain's CDR3 is CVSSPDRGSGAYVLTF. CDR3 bases: TGCGTCAGCAGCCCTGACAGGGGTTCTGGGGCCTACGTCCTGACTTTC.

A word on this clonotype: A much larger clone lies one base from this, so it may be a read error. This sequence joins TRBV29-1 and TRBJ2-1; the D gene is possibly TRBD1 (6 bases). The CDR3 totals 15 residues. The germline gives CDR1 SQVTM, CDR2 ANQGSEA. Deletions cut 4 bases from V and 0 bases from J, with 13 bases between. The CDR3 nucleotides are TGCAGCGTTGGACACAGGGTGGGCTCCTACAATGAGCAGTTCTTC. Its translation is CSVGHRVGSYNEQFF.

J is TRBJ2-5 and V is TRBV28; D remains ambiguous. With 7 bases removed from V and 0 bases from J, the gap between germline ends came to 3 bases. CDR3 length equals 11 residues. Germline V gene data show CDR1 as MDHEN and CDR2 as SYDVKM. The CDR3 sequence is CASTHQETQYF. The CDR3 DNA follows: TGTGCCAGCACCCACCAAGAGACCCAGTACTTC. Filled out from reference TRBV28 and TRBJ2-5, the complete variable domain reads DVKVTQSSRYLVKRTGEKVFLECVQDMDHENMFWYRQDPGLGLRLIYFSYDVKMKEKGDIPEGYSVSREKKERFSLILESASTNQTSMYLCASTHQETQYFGPGTRLLVL.

The chain is built from TRBV11-1 and TRBJ2-1, with TRBD2 as a possible D gene (5 bases). Trimming pared 4 bases from V and 5 bases from J, leaving 30 bases between. Looked up from germline, CDR1 is SGHAT and CDR2 is FQDESV (reference sequence). This CDR3 region has 20 residues. The CDR3 DNA reads as TGTGCCAGCAGCTCCCCTCAGGCAGTAGATGTAGCCCCGGGGAACAATGAGCAGTTCTTC. This translates into CASSSPQAVDVAPGNNEQFF.

Regarding this clonotype: A read error may account for a junction end that differs from germline. This rearrangement joins TRBV2 to TRBJ2-1; 12 nucleotides line up with TRBD2. The CDR3 runs 16 residues. From germline, CDR1 is SNHLY and CDR2 FYNNEI. CDR3 protein: CANSSSGLAGNNEQFF. The CDR3 bases are TGTGCCAACAGTTCGAGTGGACTAGCGGGGAACAATGAGCAGTTCTTC.

V and J are TRBV12-3 or TRBV12-4 and TRBJ1-5; a weak D match, TRBD1 (6 bases). The CDR3 extends over 15 amino acids. V was trimmed by 5 bases and J by 6 bases, leaving 17 bases between them. In DNA form, the CDR3 reads TGTGCCAGCAGTCCACTAGGGGGAGGTGGTCAGCCCCAGCATTTT. Encoded protein: CASSPLGGGGQPQHF.

The chain couples TRBV12-3 or TRBV12-4 to TRBJ2-5; TRBD2 matches at 10 bases. V gave up 4 bases and J gave up 3 bases; unmatched junction bases: 8. CDR3 length: 16 residues. This CDR3 reads CASSSLAGGAEETQYF. The CDR3 DNA reads as TGTGCCAGCAGTTCCTTAGCGGGAGGTGCGGAAGAGACCCAGTACTTC.

Only a few counts were recorded for this clonotype. The chain links TRBV6-1 to TRBJ1-4; maybe TRBD1 (6 bases). CDR1 MNHNS and CDR2 SASEGT come from the germline V gene. V dropped 6 bases and J dropped 8 bases, with 19 bases sitting between them. This CDR3 contains 15 residues. The CDR3 here is CASSISQGLSEKLFF. CDR3 coding DNA: TGTGCCAGCAGCATATCACAGGGTCTTTCGGAAAAACTGTTTTTT.

This clonotype was counted at least ten times. The chain links TRBV4-1 to TRBJ2-3; 9 bases line up with TRBD1. V lost 4 bases and J lost 3; bases outside the gene matches: 17. Germline CDR1 MGHRA, CDR2 YSYEKL. The CDR3 totals 19 residues. CDR3 sequence: CASSPQPGQGLFSTDTQYF. CDR3 nucleotides: TGCGCCAGCAGCCCCCAACCGGGACAGGGACTTTTTTCGACAGATACGCAGTATTTT.

The table lists this clonotype with many counts. V is TRBV6-5 and J is TRBJ2-3, with D perhaps TRBD1 (5 bases). The CDR3 has 13 amino acids. V was shortened by 6 bases and J by 2 bases, with 9 bases between the two germline ends. Germline values: CDR1 MNHEY, CDR2 SVGAGI. CDR3 in amino acids: CASSRDFTDTQYF. The CDR3 bases are TGTGCCAGCAGCAGGGATTTCACAGATACGCAGTATTTT.